Reported below is one TCR beta chain. Its antigen remains unknown. Other DNA sequences in the sample encode the same CDR3. This specimen belongs to a study of cytomegalovirus exposure and HLA in healthy donors. Germline lookup yields CDR1 LNHDA and CDR2 SQIVND (reference sequence). The CDR3 spans 14 residues. The V and J ends lost 0 bases and 7 bases respectively, with 12 bases between them. Primers: 60 Vbeta forward and 13 Jbeta reverse. Clones were sequenced by immunoSEQ multiplex PCR, and TCRdb holds only the in-frame ones, with some missing. The sample contains about 110,000 clones, about four fifths of which appear only once. Whole-study results and caveats: Rarity held for most TCR sequences, but there were some public TCRs that occurred in many donors. Analysis was performed later, and it showed HLA-associated TCR beta chains to be more clonally expanded than equally common others. In a later analysis, CMV-associated beta chains were mostly HLA-associated, it appeared.

This sequence originates from a man aged 50-59 years in good health and CMV-seronegative. The genes are TRBV19 and TRBJ1-2; TRBD1 might be the D (6 bases). Source material: PBMCs. CDR3 bases: TGTGCCAGTAGTATAGAAGGGGGGGCAGGTGGCTACACCTTC. Translated: CASSIEGGAGGYTF.